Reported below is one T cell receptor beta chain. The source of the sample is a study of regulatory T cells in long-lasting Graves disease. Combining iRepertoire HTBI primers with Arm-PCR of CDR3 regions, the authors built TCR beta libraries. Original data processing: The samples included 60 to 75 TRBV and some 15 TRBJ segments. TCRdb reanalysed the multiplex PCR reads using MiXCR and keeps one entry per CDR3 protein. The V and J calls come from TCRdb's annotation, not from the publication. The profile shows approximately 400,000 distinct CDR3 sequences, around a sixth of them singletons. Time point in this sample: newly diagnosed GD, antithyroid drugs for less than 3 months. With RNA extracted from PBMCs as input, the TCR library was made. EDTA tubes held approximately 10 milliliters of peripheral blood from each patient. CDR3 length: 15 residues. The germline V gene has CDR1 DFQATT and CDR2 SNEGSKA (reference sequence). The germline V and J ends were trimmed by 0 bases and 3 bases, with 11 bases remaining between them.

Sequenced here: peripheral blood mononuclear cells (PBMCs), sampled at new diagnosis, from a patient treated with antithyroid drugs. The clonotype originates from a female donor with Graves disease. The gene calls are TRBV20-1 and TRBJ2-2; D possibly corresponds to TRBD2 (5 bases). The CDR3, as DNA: TGCAGTGCTAGAGATCCGGGAACCCACACCGGGGAGCTGTTTTTT. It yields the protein CSARDPGTHTGELFF.